A selection of T cell receptor beta chains follows, all from one sample in a study of cytomegalovirus exposure and HLA in healthy donors. Profiled with immunoSEQ multiplex PCR; TCRdb holds only in-frame clones, not every one. The table lists about 190,000 clones, roughly 83% of them singletons. The sample consisted of PBMCs. The receptors come from a boy aged 5 to 17 in good health and CMV-seronegative. The CDR3 runs from the conserved cysteine through the conserved F or W. The D gene is left open where the match is weak. For some rows the clone size is stated as once, few or many, or as a class when expanded; others skip it.

cdr3_aa	cdr3_nt	v_call	j_call	clone_size	d_call
CATSRTGPDTQYF	TGTGCCACCAGCAGGACAGGGCCAGATACGCAGTATTTT	TRBV15	TRBJ2-3	.	TRBD1
CASSYSGQGYEQYF	TGTGCCAGCAGCTATAGCGGTCAGGGCTACGAGCAGTACTTC	TRBV9	TRBJ2-7	.	.
CASSLAGSGTNEKLFF	TGTGCCAGCAGCTTGGCCGGTTCCGGAACTAATGAAAAACTGTTTTTT	TRBV5-6	TRBJ1-4	.	.
CASSQTGGDEKLFF	TGCGCCAGCAGCCAAACAGGGGGCGATGAAAAACTGTTTTTT	TRBV4-1	TRBJ1-4	.	TRBD1
CASSINTYEQYF	TGCGCCAGCAGCATTAACACCTACGAGCAGTACTTC	TRBV5-1	TRBJ2-7	.	.
CASTPLGGGLNQPQHF	TGTGCCAGCACTCCCCTCGGAGGGGGCTTGAATCAGCCCCAGCATTTT	TRBV6-6	TRBJ1-5	.	TRBD1
CASRGGPGHEQYF	TGTGCCAGCAGAGGGGGCCCAGGGCACGAGCAGTACTTC	TRBV6-5	TRBJ2-7	.	TRBD1
CASSYQGGSTEAFF	TGTGCCAGCAGTTACCAGGGAGGAAGCACTGAAGCTTTCTTT	TRBV6-5	TRBJ1-1	.	.
CSVDEQGPGYTF	TGCAGCGTCGATGAACAGGGTCCGGGCTACACCTTC	TRBV29-1	TRBJ1-2	once	.
CASSSGMITTNQPQHF	TGTGCCAGCAGCTCCGGGATGATCACCACCAATCAGCCCCAGCATTTT	TRBV5-6	TRBJ1-5	.	.
CASSAGQEQNYGYTF	TGTGCCAGCAGTGCAGGACAGGAACAGAACTATGGCTACACCTTC	TRBV2	TRBJ1-2	.	TRBD1
CATSRSPARLGEDYGYTF	TGTGCCACCAGCAGATCACCCGCGCGCCTCGGGGAAGACTATGGCTACACCTTC	TRBV15	TRBJ1-2	once	.
CASSGSSGNTEAFF	TGTGCCAGCAGTGGGTCCTCGGGGAACACTGAAGCTTTCTTT	TRBV6-1	TRBJ1-1	.	.
CASSQEQSRDNEQFF	TGTGCCAGCAGCCAAGAGCAGTCTCGGGACAATGAGCAGTTCTTC	TRBV4-2	TRBJ2-1	.	.
CASSVGGTGAINSPLHF	TGTGCCAGCAGCGTAGGTGGGACAGGGGCTATTAATTCACCCCTCCACTTT	TRBV9	TRBJ1-6	.	TRBD1
CASSSWTGGNTEAFF	TGTGCCAGCTCATCGTGGACAGGGGGAAACACTGAAGCTTTCTTT	TRBV18	TRBJ1-1	.	TRBD1
CASSLLGQGSRLGYNEQFF	TGTGCCAGCAGCTTACTGGGACAGGGATCTAGATTGGGATACAATGAGCAGTTCTTC	TRBV7-3	TRBJ2-1	.	TRBD1
CASQKDRGLSEAFF	TGTGCCAGCCAAAAGGACAGGGGGCTATCTGAAGCTTTCTTT	TRBV2	TRBJ1-1	.	TRBD1
CASSFKSGPSYEQCF	TGTGCCAGCAGTTTTAAAAGCGGGCCTTCCTACGAGCAGTGCTTC	TRBV13	TRBJ2-7	.	.
CASRPPETGQGNSPLHF	TGTGCCAGCAGGCCCCCCGAAACGGGACAGGGTAATTCACCCCTCCACTTT	TRBV2	TRBJ1-6	.	TRBD1
CASSTRTSGRLSSYNEQFF	TGTGCCAGCAGCACCCGGACTAGCGGGAGGCTCAGCTCCTACAATGAGCAGTTCTTC	TRBV11-2	TRBJ2-1	.	TRBD2
CAIREGGITGELFF	TGTGCCATCAGGGAGGGAGGGATAACCGGGGAGCTGTTTTTT	TRBV10-3	TRBJ2-2	once	TRBD2
CASTSRQWNGYTF	TGTGCCAGCACCTCCAGACAGTGGAATGGCTACACCTTC	TRBV6-1	TRBJ1-2	.	.
CASSVGSGGAYEQYF	TGTGCCAGCAGCGTAGGTAGCGGGGGGGCTTACGAGCAGTACTTC	TRBV9	TRBJ2-7	.	TRBD2
CASSLPSRVVQPQHF	TGTGCCAGCAGCTTGCCGTCCAGGGTCGTCCAGCCCCAGCATTTT	TRBV5-8	TRBJ1-5	.	.
CASSQEGSGTAFTDTQYF	TGCGCCAGCAGCCAAGAAGGATCCGGGACAGCCTTCACAGATACGCAGTATTTT	TRBV4-3	TRBJ2-3	.	TRBD1